This T cell receptor beta chain derives from a study of cytomegalovirus exposure and HLA in healthy donors. Whole-study results and caveats: Most likely, a cluster of highly shared sequence variants arose as a sequencing artifact. Specificity of a few CMV-associated chains for CMV antigens was verified in vitro. Available immune exposure information was restricted to CMV serostatus only. The authors listed 150 to 200 TCR beta chains as cytomegalovirus-associated.

CDR3 size: 12 residues. With V trimmed by 5 bases and J by 6 bases, 4 bases remained unmatched. Germline V gives CDR1 GTSNPN, CDR2 SVGIG (reference sequence). This clone appeared once. The antigen remains undetermined. The study ran its PCR with 60 Vbeta and 13 Jbeta primers. The data were produced by immunoSEQ multiplex PCR, yet TCRdb's version contains in-frame clones alone and is incomplete. The sample contains 100,000 to 150,000 clones, approximately 80% of which appear only once. The sequencing sample was made of PBMCs. This sequence joins TRBV30 and TRBJ1-1; 9 bases fit TRBD1. This sequence was found in a girl aged 2 to 10 in good health and CMV-seronegative. In DNA, the CDR3 is TGTGCCTGGGGGACAGGGCCCCCTGAAGCTTTCTTT. It encodes CAWGTGPPEAFF.